This T cell receptor beta chain was retrieved from a study of shared clonotypes between healthy human individuals. Study-level points and caveats: Some clonotypes were shared by all four sorted-subset donors, while others were not shared. The non-shared ones had lower generation probabilities than the shared ones. Depth of sequencing was expected to influence donor clonotype sharing.

The germline gives CDR1 SQVTM, CDR2 ANQGSEA. V was pared by 4 bases and J by 1 base, with 20 bases between. This CDR3 has 16 residues. Data came from immunoSEQ multiplex PCR; TCRdb stores just in-frame clones and leaves some out. The data hold under 1,100,000 clones, with roughly 74% observed a single time. In the case of this clone: Its matching antigen is unknown.

The clonotype was recovered from a young man in good health. Some clones in this sample may be carry-over from other donors' samples. Sequenced: memory CD4+ T cells from PBMCs. Subset indicated: CD45RA-negative fraction. The rearrangement uses TRBV29-1 and TRBJ2-7; D possibly uses TRBD1 or TRBD2 (5 bases each). As DNA, the CDR3 is TGCAGCGTTGCCCCAAGGTTTGGGGGAGAGTCCTACGAGCAGTACTTC. It codes for CSVAPRFGGESYEQYF.